What follows are 23 T cell receptor beta chains derived from one specimen sequenced in a study of beta chain features in type 1 diabetes. The entirety of the isolated RNA underwent reverse transcription, so expressed TCRB transcripts were sequenced. The data were produced by immunoSEQ multiplex PCR, yet TCRdb's version contains in-frame clones alone and is incomplete. The sample holds more than 150,000 clones, about 12% seen once. The specimen sequenced was central memory CD4+ T cells from blood. Source of these receptors: a young woman in good health.

This clone was counted between two and nine times. The J gene is TRBJ2-5, the V gene TRBV29-1, with D possibly matching TRBD1 (5 bases). V was cut by 7 bases and J by 1 base, with 10 bases left in between. CDR1 and CDR2 from the germline V gene are SQVTM and ANQGSEA. The CDR3 runs to 12 residues. DNA of the CDR3: TGCAGCGCCCGACAGTCCCAAGAGACCCAGTACTTC. Translated: CSARQSQETQYF.

The CDR3 region is CASSLVSGRGTGELFF. The CDR3 DNA follows: TGTGCCAGCAGTTTAGTAAGCGGGAGAGGCACCGGGGAGCTGTTTTTT. The chain has TRBV28 and TRBJ2-2; 8 nucleotides line up with TRBD2. CDR1 MDHEN and CDR2 SYDVKM come from the germline V gene. The CDR3 extends over 16 amino acids. After removal of 2 bases from V and 4 bases from J, the junction contained 6 bases not matched to a gene.

This rearrangement joins TRBV7-9 to TRBJ1-4; TRBD1 agrees at 8 bases. The germline V gene encodes CDR1 SEHNR and CDR2 FQNEAQ (reference sequence). The CDR3 is 16 residues long. The V and J ends lost 5 bases and 8 bases, in that order; junction bases with no gene match: 13. CDR3: CASSAGQGRYKEKLFF. The CDR3 bases are TGTGCCAGCAGCGCAGGACAGGGCAGGTACAAAGAAAAACTGTTTTTT.

This clone was seen a few times. This chain links TRBV11-2 with TRBJ2-2, with 7 bases lining up with TRBD2. The CDR3 loop spans 18 amino acids. Germline V lookup: CDR1 SGHAT, CDR2 FQNNGV. V shed 2 bases and J 0 bases; nucleotides not matched to a gene: 9. This CDR3 is CASSLLFLAAPNTGELFF. CDR3 coding DNA: TGTGCCAGCAGCTTACTGTTTCTAGCGGCCCCGAACACCGGGGAGCTGTTTTTT.

This chain uses TRBV7-2 with TRBJ2-1; 13 nucleotides agree with TRBD2. The trim removed 4 bases at V and 8 bases at J, leaving 8 bases unmatched. Germline CDR1 and CDR2: SGHTA and FQGNSA. The CDR3 is 16 amino acids. CDR3 nucleotides: TGTGCCAGCAGCTCCCGACTAGCGGGAGGACGCGATGAGCAGTTCTTC. Translating gives CASSSRLAGGRDEQFF. The full variable domain, completed using reference TRBV7-2 and TRBJ2-1, is GAGVSQSPSNKVTEKGKDVELRCDPISGHTALYWYRQSLGQGLEFLIYFQGNSAPDKSGLPSDRFSAERTGGSVSTLTIQRTQQEDSAVYLCASSSRLAGGRDEQFFGPGTRLTVL.

CDR3 residues: CSAQDRGRDTEAFF. The CDR3 DNA is TGCAGCGCTCAGGACAGGGGGCGCGATACTGAAGCTTTCTTT. This rearrangement joins TRBV29-1 to TRBJ1-1; 11 nucleotides agree with TRBD1. Germline-derived CDR1 and CDR2 are SQVTM and ANQGSEA. V trimming: 7 bases; J trimming: 5 bases; junction bases outside the gene matches: 9. CDR3 size: 14 residues.

To note about this clone: Given a far larger clone just one base away, this is likely a sequencing read error. The same CDR3 can be traced to other DNA sequences in this sample. The J gene is TRBJ1-3, the V gene TRBV5-4; D not certain. CDR1 is SGHNT and CDR2 is YYREEE in the germline V gene (reference sequence). The CDR3 runs 17 residues. V was shortened by 4 bases and J by 0 bases, with 17 bases between the two germline ends. The chain's CDR3 is CASSQDHIQSSGNTIYF. CDR3 coding DNA: TGTGCCAGCAGCCAAGATCACATACAGAGCTCTGGAAACACCATATATTTT.

The rearrangement links TRBV4-1 to TRBJ1-1; no firm D call. Germline V gives CDR1 MGHRA, CDR2 YSYEKL. This CDR3 has 17 amino acids. The V end lost 1 base, the J end lost 0 bases, and 15 bases lay between the germline ends. CDR3 bases: TGCGCCAGCAGCCAAGGTTCGTGGCTTACCATGAACACTGAAGCTTTCTTT. This translates into CASSQGSWLTMNTEAFF.

The chain couples TRBV25-1 to TRBJ2-7, with 9 bases that match TRBD1. V was pared by 6 bases and J by 2 bases, with 8 bases of the junction left unmatched. This CDR3 comprises 15 residues. Germline V gives CDR1 MGHDK, CDR2 SYGVNS. CDR3 nucleotides: TGTGCCAGCAGCGACCTGGGACAGGGCACCTACGAGCAGTACTTC. It translates to CASSDLGQGTYEQYF.

This clone has ten or more counts. This chain links TRBV7-9 with TRBJ2-7; 11 positions agree with TRBD1. Germline V lookup: CDR1 SEHNR, CDR2 FQNEAQ (reference sequence). The length of the CDR3 is 16 residues. After removal of 4 bases from V and 0 bases from J, the junction contained 5 bases not matched to a gene. In DNA form, the CDR3 reads TGTGCCAGCAGCTCTGCCGGGACAGGGGGCTCCTACGAGCAGTACTTC. It codes for CASSSAGTGGSYEQYF.

This clone occurred a few times. Other DNA sequences in the same sample also yield this CDR3. The chain recombines TRBV7-2 with TRBJ2-1; TRBD2 agrees at 10 bases. The CDR3 is 15 residues long. Looked up from germline, CDR1 is SGHTA and CDR2 is FQGNSA. With V trimmed by 1 base and J by 5 bases, 2 bases remained unmatched. The CDR3 spells CASSLVLAGDNEQFF. Written as DNA, the CDR3 is TGTGCCAGCAGCTTAGTGCTAGCGGGAGACAATGAGCAGTTCTTC. Supplemented by reference TRBV7-2 and TRBJ2-1, the full variable domain reads GAGVSQSPSNKVTEKGKDVELRCDPISGHTALYWYRQSLGQGLEFLIYFQGNSAPDKSGLPSDRFSAERTGGSVSTLTIQRTQQEDSAVYLCASSLVLAGDNEQFFGPGTRLTVL.

The chain uses TRBV18 and TRBJ1-5; perhaps TRBD1 as D (6 bases). Trimming removed 1 base at V and 1 base at J, with 17 bases between. CDR1 is KGHSH, CDR2 LQKENI, per germline. CDR3 length equals 18 residues. The DNA of the CDR3 is TGTGCCAGCTCACCACAGCCCAGAGGGAGGGGGAGCAATCAGCCCCAGCATTTT. Residues: CASSPQPRGRGSNQPQHF.

The genes are TRBV29-1 and TRBJ1-5; TRBD1 matches at 7 bases. Germline V gene lookup returns CDR1 SQVTM and CDR2 ANQGSEA. J was trimmed by 2 bases and V by 6 bases; bases with no gene match: 10. The CDR3 contains 15 residues. In nucleotides, the CDR3 is TGCAGCGTCAAGGGGGTCGGACAGGGCAATCAGCCCCAGCATTTT. Translated, it gives CSVKGVGQGNQPQHF.

The sample holds one count of this clone. V and J are TRBV5-4 and TRBJ1-2; D is perhaps TRBD1 (6 bases). Germline-derived CDR1 and CDR2 are SGHNT and YYREEE (reference sequence). The CDR3 loop spans 16 amino acids. Trimming cost V 0 bases and J 4 bases, with 16 bases left between them. The CDR3 sequence is CASSLGPSDSLYGYTF. The CDR3 nucleotides are TGTGCCAGCAGCTTGGGCCCCTCGGACAGTCTCTATGGCTACACCTTC.

There are a few counts of this clone. This chain joins TRBV5-1 and TRBJ2-3; TRBD2 matches 11 bases. The CDR3 extends over 15 amino acids. V shed 7 bases, J shed 10 bases, and the junction held 14 bases outside the gene matches. Germline loops: CDR1 SGHRS, CDR2 YFSETQ. The CDR3 sequence is CASARALAGGVAQYF. As DNA, the CDR3 is TGCGCCAGCGCTAGAGCGCTAGCGGGAGGCGTTGCGCAGTATTTT.

The rearrangement links TRBV2 to TRBJ2-3; D might be TRBD1 (6 bases). The CDR3 is 10 amino acids. Trimming stripped 8 bases from V and 8 bases from J, with 8 bases between. The V gene's germline CDR1 is SNHLY and CDR2 FYNNEI. For the CDR3, the DNA is TGTGCCAGCGAACAGGGTACGCAGTATTTT. Encoded protein: CASEQGTQYF.

Written as DNA, the CDR3 is TGTGCCAGCAGCTTAGAGGTGCAGAGCGCAGATACGCAGTATTTT. As protein: CASSLEVQSADTQYF. The V and J genes are TRBV7-6 and TRBJ2-3; no definite D call. The length of the CDR3 is 15 residues. Trimming removed 1 base at V and 4 bases at J, with 12 bases between. Germline V gene sequence: CDR1 SGHVS, CDR2 FNYEAQ. Supplemented by reference TRBV7-6 and TRBJ2-3, the full variable domain reads GAGVSQSPRYKVTKRGQDVALRCDPISGHVSLYWYRQALGQGPEFLTYFNYEAQQDKSGLPNDRFSAERPEGSISTLTIQRTEQRDSAMYRCASSLEVQSADTQYFGPGTRLTVL.

The rearrangement joins TRBV11-2 to TRBJ1-2, with D possibly matching TRBD1 (6 bases). The V end lost 8 bases, the J end lost 6 bases, and 10 bases lay between the germline ends. Germline assignment: CDR1 SGHAT and CDR2 FQNNGV. There are 11 residues in the CDR3. Here the CDR3 reads CASGRGNGYTF. DNA of the CDR3: TGTGCCAGCGGCAGGGGTAATGGCTACACCTTC.

The rearrangement joins TRBV4-1 to TRBJ2-1; the match to TRBD2 covers 8 bases. There are 17 residues in the CDR3. Per the germline V gene, CDR1 is MGHRA and CDR2 is YSYEKL. Trimming at V came to 0 bases and at J to 5 bases, leaving 9 bases not matched to a gene. CDR3 region: CASSQDGRGLEDNEQFF. For the CDR3, the DNA is TGCGCCAGCAGCCAAGATGGTAGGGGACTAGAAGACAATGAGCAGTTCTTC.

This clone has a handful of counts. This rearrangement joins TRBV5-4 to TRBJ2-2; TRBD2 matches at 7 bases. Germline CDR1 is SGHNT and CDR2 is YYREEE (reference sequence). The CDR3 has 17 residues. Trimming at V came to 2 bases and at J to 1 base, leaving 8 bases not matched to a gene. The CDR3 loop reads CASSFNPGTKNTGELFF. CDR3 coding DNA: TGTGCCAGCAGCTTTAACCCCGGGACTAAGAACACCGGGGAGCTGTTTTTT. Supplemented by reference TRBV5-4 and TRBJ2-2, the full variable domain reads ETGVTQSPTHLIKTRGQQVTLRCSSQSGHNTVSWYQQALGQGPQFIFQYYREEENGRGNFPPRFSGLQFPNYSSELNVNALELDDSALYLCASSFNPGTKNTGELFFGEGSRLTVL.

This clone was detected only a few times. This chain joins TRBV27 and TRBJ1-1, with 12 bases that match TRBD1. The CDR3 spans 17 residues. Germline V CDR1 and CDR2: MNHEY, SMNVEV (reference sequence). V trimming: 2 bases; J trimming: 4 bases; junction bases outside the gene matches: 8. This CDR3 is CASSLPGTGGFSTEAFF. Here the CDR3 DNA reads TGTGCCAGCAGTTTACCCGGGACAGGGGGCTTTAGCACTGAAGCTTTCTTT.

This clone was counted only a few times. The V and J genes are TRBV5-1 and TRBJ1-2; TRBD1 might be the D (6 bases). This CDR3 region has 15 residues. Trimming pared 2 bases from V and 0 bases from J, leaving 11 bases between. From germline, CDR1 is SGHRS and CDR2 YFSETQ. CDR3 DNA sequence: TGCGCCAGCAGCTTAACAGGGACCTCTAACTATGGCTACACCTTC. As protein: CASSLTGTSNYGYTF.

The chain uses TRBV10-2 and TRBJ2-5; maybe TRBD1 (6 bases). The CDR3 extends over 12 amino acids. The V gene's germline CDR1 is WSHSY and CDR2 SAAADI. V dropped 7 bases and J dropped 0 bases, with 6 bases sitting between them. CDR3 region: CASKGDQETQYF. The CDR3 DNA is TGCGCCAGCAAGGGGGACCAAGAGACCCAGTACTTC.